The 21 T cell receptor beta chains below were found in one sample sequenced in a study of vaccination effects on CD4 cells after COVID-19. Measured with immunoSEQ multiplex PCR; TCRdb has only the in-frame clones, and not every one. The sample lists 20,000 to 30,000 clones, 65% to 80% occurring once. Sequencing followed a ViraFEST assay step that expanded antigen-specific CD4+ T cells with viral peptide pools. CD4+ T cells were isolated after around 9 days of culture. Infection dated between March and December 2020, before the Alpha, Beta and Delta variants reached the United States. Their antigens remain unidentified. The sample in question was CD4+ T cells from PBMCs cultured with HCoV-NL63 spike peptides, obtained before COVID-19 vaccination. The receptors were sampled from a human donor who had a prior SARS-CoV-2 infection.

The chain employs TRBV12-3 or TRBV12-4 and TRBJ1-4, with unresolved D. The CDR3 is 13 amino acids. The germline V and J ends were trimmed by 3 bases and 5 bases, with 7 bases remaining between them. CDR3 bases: TGTGCCAGCAGTTTCCGTGTGAATGAAAAACTGTTTTTT. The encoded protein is CASSFRVNEKLFF.

The CDR3 here is CASSLTWGPDEQFF. CDR3 DNA sequence: TGCGCCAGCAGCCTAACGTGGGGCCCGGATGAGCAGTTCTTC. This sequence joins TRBV5-1 and TRBJ2-1, with D tentatively TRBD1 (5 bases). Germline CDR1 SGHRS, CDR2 YFSETQ. V lost 4 bases to trimming and J lost 8 bases, with 16 bases between them. The CDR3 is made up of 14 amino acids.

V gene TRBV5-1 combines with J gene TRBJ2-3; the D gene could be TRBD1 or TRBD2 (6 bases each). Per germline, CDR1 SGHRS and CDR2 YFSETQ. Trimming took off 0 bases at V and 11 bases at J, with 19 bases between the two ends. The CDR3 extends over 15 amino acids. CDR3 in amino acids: CASSLGDPSEGGQYF. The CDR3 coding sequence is TGCGCCAGCAGCTTGGGCGACCCGTCAGAGGGGGGGCAGTATTTT.

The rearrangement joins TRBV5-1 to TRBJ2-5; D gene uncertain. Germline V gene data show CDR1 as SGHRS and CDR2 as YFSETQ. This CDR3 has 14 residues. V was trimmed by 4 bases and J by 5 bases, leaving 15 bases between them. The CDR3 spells CASSPGLPGETQYF. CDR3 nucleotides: TGCGCCAGCAGCCCGGGCCTCCCGGGCGAGACCCAGTACTTC.

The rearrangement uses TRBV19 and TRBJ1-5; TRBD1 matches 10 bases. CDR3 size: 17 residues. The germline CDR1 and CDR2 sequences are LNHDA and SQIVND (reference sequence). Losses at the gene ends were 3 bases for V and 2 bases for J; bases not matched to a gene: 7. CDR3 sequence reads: CASSMRDRGIGNQPQHF. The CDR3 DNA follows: TGTGCCAGTAGTATGAGGGACAGGGGTATCGGCAATCAGCCCCAGCATTTT.

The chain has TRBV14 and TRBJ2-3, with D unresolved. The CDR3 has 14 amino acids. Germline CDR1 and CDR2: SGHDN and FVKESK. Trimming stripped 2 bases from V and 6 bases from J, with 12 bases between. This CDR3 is CASSQLRVGDTQYF. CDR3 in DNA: TGTGCCAGCAGCCAATTAAGAGTCGGCGATACGCAGTATTTT.

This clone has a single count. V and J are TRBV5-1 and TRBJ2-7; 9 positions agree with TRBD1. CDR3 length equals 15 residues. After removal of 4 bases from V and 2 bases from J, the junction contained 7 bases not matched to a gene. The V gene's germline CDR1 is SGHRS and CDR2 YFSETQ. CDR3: CASSNRGQLTYEQYF. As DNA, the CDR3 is TGCGCCAGCAGCAACAGGGGGCAGTTGACCTACGAGCAGTACTTC.

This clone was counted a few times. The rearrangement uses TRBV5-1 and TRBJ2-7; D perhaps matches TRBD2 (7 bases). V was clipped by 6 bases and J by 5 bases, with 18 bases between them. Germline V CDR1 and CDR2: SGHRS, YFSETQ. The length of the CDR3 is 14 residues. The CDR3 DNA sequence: TGCGCCAGCACCTTAGGGGGGGTTCGTCACGAGCAGTACTTC. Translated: CASTLGGVRHEQYF.

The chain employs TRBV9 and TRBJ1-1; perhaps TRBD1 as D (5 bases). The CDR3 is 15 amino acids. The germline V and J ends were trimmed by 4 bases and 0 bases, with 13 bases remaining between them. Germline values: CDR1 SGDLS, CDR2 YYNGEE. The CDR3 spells CASSTRPGLNTEAFF. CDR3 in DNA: TGTGCCAGCAGCACAAGACCAGGGTTGAACACTGAAGCTTTCTTT. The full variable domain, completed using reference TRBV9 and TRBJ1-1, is DSGVTQTPKHLITATGQRVTLRCSPRSGDLSVYWYQQSLDQGLQFLIQYYNGEERAKGNILERFSAQQFPDLHSELNLSSLELGDSALYFCASSTRPGLNTEAFFGQGTRLTVV.

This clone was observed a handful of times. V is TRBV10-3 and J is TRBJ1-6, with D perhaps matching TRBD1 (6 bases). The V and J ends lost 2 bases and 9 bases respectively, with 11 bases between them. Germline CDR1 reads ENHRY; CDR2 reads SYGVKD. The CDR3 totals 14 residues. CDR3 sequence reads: CAISEGRGASPLHF. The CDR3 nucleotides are TGTGCCATCAGTGAGGGCAGGGGAGCTTCACCCCTCCACTTT.

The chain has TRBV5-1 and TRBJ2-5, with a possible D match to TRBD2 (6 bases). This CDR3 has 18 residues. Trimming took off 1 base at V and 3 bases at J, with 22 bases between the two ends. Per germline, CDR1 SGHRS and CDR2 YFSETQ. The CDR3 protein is CASSLNRYRGFLEETQYF. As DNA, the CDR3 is TGCGCCAGCAGCTTGAATCGCTACCGGGGGTTTTTGGAAGAGACCCAGTACTTC.

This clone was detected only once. As DNA, the CDR3 is TGTGCCAGCAGCATAAAAACAGGGAACTATGGCTACACCTTC. This gives the protein CASSIKTGNYGYTF. This chain connects TRBV5-6 to TRBJ1-2, with TRBD1 as a possible D gene (6 bases). The V gene's germline CDR1 is SGHDT and CDR2 YYEEEE. V shed 4 bases and J shed 2 bases, with 12 bases lying between them. The CDR3 runs to 14 residues.

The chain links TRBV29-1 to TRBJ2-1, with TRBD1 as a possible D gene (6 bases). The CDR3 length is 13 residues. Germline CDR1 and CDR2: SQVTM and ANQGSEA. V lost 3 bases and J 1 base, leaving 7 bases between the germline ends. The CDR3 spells CSVDRGSYNEQFF. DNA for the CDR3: TGCAGCGTTGATAGGGGGTCCTACAATGAGCAGTTCTTC.

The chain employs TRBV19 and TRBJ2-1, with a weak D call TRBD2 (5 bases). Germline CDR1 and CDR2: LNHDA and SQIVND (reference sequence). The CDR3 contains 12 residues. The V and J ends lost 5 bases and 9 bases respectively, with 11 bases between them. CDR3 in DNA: TGTGCCAGTAGTCGGCTACTAGGTGAGCAGTTCTTC. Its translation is CASSRLLGEQFF.

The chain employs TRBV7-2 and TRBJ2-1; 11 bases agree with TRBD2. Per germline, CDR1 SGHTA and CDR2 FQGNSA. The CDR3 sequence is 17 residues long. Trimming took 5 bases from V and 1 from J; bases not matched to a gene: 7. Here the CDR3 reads CASSAKGLAVSYNEQFF. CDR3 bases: TGTGCCAGCAGCGCCAAGGGACTAGCGGTTTCCTACAATGAGCAGTTCTTC.

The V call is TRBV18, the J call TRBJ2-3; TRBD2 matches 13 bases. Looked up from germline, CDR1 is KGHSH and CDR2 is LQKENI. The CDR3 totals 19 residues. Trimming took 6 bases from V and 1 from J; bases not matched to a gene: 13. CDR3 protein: CASSRTSGGANTGTDTQYF. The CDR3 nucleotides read TGTGCCAGCTCTCGGACTAGCGGGGGAGCTAATACTGGCACAGATACGCAGTATTTT.

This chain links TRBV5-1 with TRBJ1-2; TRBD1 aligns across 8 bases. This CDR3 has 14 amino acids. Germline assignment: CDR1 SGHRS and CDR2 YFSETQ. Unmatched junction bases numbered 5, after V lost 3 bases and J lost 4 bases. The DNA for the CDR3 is TGCGCCAGCAGCTCCGGACAGGGCGGCTATGGCTACACCTTC. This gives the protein CASSSGQGGYGYTF. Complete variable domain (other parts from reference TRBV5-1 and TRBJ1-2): KAGVTQTPRYLIKTRGQQVTLSCSPISGHRSVSWYQQTPGQGLQFLFEYFSETQRNKGNFPGRFSGRQFSNSRSEMNVSTLELGDSALYLCASSSGQGGYGYTFGSGTRLTVV.

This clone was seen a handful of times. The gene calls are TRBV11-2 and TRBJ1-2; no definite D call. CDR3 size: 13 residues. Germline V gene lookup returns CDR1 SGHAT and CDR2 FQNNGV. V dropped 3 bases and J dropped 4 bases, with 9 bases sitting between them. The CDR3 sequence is CASSFVRSYGYTF. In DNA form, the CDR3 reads TGTGCCAGCAGCTTCGTCAGGAGCTATGGCTACACCTTC.

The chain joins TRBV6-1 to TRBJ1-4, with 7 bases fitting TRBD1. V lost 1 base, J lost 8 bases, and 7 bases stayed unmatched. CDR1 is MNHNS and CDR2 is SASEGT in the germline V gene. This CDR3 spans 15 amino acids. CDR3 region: CASSEVVRGWEKLFF. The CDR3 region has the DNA TGTGCCAGCAGTGAAGTGGTCAGGGGGTGGGAAAAACTGTTTTTT.

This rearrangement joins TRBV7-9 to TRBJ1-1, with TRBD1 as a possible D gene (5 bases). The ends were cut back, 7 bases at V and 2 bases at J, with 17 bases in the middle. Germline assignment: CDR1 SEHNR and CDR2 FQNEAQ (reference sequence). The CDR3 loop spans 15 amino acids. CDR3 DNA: TGTGCCAGCACCTCTTGGGGGGTGAGAAACACTGAAGCTTTCTTT. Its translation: CASTSWGVRNTEAFF.

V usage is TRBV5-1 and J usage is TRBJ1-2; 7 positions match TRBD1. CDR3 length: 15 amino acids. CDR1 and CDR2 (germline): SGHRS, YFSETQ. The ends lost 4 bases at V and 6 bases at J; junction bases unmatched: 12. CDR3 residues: CASSPQNRQGNGYTF. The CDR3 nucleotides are TGCGCCAGCAGCCCCCAAAACCGACAGGGCAATGGCTACACCTTC.